The clone carrying this T cell receptor beta chain was detected only once. This entry comes from a study of blood T cell repertoires in COVID-19. Study context: Some COVID-19 samples were acute and others convalescent; all came from the United States, Italy and Spain. From T cells, B-cell-depleted T cells, or PBMCs came the material, which was cDNA or gDNA.

The CDR3 runs to 15 residues. Germline values: CDR1 SGHKS, CDR2 YYEKEE (reference sequence). V was clipped by 2 bases and J by 2 bases, with 12 bases between them. In the original analysis: Using reference gene primer amplification, nucleated cell counts were estimated. The repertoire was sequenced with immunoSEQ multiplex PCR; TCRdb's copy has only in-frame clones and lacks some. V and J calls and clone size are copied from that table; D and trimming were computed from the DNA. The data contain around 63,000 clones, around nine tenths of them seen just once; the ten biggest clones take up less than 20%.

The V call is TRBV5-5, the J call TRBJ2-3; D call uncertain. This clonotype was obtained from a woman aged 80 or older with active COVID-19. Sequencing used peripheral blood. CDR3 DNA: TGTGCCAGCAGCTTACAGTCCCGACCCACAGATACGCAGTATTTT. Translated, it gives CASSLQSRPTDTQYF.